This TCR beta chain was captured by sequencing in a study of T cell changes during pregnancy in multiple sclerosis. V was pared by 1 base and J by 5 bases, with 2 bases of the junction left unmatched. The CDR3 is 16 residues long. CDR1 and CDR2 from the germline V gene are MGHRA and YSYEKL. TCRdb keeps only in-frame clones here, not all; method: immunoSEQ multiplex PCR. Among 30,000 to 45,000 clones listed, over 75% were seen once. The sequence derives from a female donor with multiple sclerosis, enrolled in a pregnancy study. The chain couples TRBV4-1 to TRBJ2-7; 16 bases are shared with TRBD2. Sequencing was performed on CD8+ T cells from peripheral blood mononuclear cells, taken in the third trimester of pregnancy. As DNA, the CDR3 is TGCGCCAGCAGCCAAGGAGGGACTAGCGGGAGGGACGAGCAGTACTTC. It is translated as CASSQGGTSGRDEQYF.